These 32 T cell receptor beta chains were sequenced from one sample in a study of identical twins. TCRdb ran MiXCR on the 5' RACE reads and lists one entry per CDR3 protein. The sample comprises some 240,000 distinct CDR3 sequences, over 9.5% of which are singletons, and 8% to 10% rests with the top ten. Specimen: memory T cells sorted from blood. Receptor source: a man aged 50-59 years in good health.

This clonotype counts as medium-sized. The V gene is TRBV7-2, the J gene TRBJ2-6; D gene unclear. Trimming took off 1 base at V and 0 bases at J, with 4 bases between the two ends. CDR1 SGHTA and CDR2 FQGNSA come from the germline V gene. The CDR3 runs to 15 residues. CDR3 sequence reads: CASSLGFSGANVLTF. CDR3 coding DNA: TGTGCCAGCAGCTTAGGCTTCTCTGGGGCCAACGTCCTGACTTTC.

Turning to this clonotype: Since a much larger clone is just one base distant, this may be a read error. CDR3 residues: CSVTPVTGAYVQYF. The CDR3 DNA reads as TGCAGTGTTACCCCCGTGACAGGGGCCTACGTGCAGTACTTC. The genes are TRBV20-1 and TRBJ2-7, with 8 bases that match TRBD1. This CDR3 contains 14 residues. Germline V gene sequence: CDR1 DFQATT, CDR2 SNEGSKA (reference sequence).

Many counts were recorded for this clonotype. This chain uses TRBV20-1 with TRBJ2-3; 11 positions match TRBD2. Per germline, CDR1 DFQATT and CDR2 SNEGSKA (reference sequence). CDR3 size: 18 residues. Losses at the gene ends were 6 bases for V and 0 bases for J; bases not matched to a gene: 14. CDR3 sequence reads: CSAIPIAGGSTSTDTQYF. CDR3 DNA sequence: TGCAGTGCGATCCCCATAGCGGGAGGGTCTACTAGCACAGATACGCAGTATTTT.

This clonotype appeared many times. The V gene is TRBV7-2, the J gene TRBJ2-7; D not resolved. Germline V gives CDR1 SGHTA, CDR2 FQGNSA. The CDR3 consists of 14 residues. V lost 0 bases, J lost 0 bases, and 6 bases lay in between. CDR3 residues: CASSLAWNSYEQYF. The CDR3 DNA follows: TGTGCCAGCAGCTTAGCGTGGAACTCCTACGAGCAGTACTTC.

CDR3 loop: CASSDTRTVSYNEQFF. The CDR3 region has the DNA TGTGCCAGCAGTGACACTCGGACTGTCTCCTACAATGAGCAGTTCTTC. J is TRBJ2-1 and V is TRBV6-4; D is possibly TRBD2 (5 bases). The CDR3 spans 16 residues. Germline loops: CDR1 MRHNA, CDR2 SNTAGT. V dropped 2 bases and J dropped 0 bases, with 11 bases sitting between them.

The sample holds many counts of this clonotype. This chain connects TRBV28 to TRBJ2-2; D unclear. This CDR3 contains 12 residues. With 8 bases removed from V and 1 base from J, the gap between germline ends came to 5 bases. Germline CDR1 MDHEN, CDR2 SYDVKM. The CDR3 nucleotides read TGTGCCAGCTCAGGGAACACCGGGGAGCTGTTTTTT. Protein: CASSGNTGELFF.

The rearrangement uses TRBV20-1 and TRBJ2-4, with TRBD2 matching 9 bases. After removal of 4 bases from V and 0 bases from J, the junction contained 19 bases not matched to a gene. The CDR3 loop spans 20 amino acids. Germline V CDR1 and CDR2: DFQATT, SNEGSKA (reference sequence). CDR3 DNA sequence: TGCAGTGCTAACGTGCCGAGAGCGGGGGGCCTTACTATAGCCAAAAACATTCAGTACTTC. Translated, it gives CSANVPRAGGLTIAKNIQYF.

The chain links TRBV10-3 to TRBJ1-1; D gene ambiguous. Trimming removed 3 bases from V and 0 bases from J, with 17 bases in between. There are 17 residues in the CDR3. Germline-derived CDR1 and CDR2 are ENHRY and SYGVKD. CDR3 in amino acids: CAISDRSRSGVNTEAFF. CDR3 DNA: TGTGCCATCAGTGACCGGTCTAGAAGTGGGGTGAACACTGAAGCTTTCTTT.

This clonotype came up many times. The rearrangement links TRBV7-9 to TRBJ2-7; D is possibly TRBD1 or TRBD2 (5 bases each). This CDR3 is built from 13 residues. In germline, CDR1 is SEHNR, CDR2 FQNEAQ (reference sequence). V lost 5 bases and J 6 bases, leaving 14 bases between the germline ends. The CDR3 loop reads CASSPSPGSEQYF. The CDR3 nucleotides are TGTGCCAGCAGCCCCTCCCCAGGGAGCGAGCAGTACTTC. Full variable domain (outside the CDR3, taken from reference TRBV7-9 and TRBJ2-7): DTGVSQNPRHKITKRGQNVTFRCDPISEHNRLYWYRQTLGQGPEFLTYFQNEAQLEKSRLLSDRFSAERPKGSFSTLEIQRTEQGDSAMYLCASSPSPGSEQYFGPGTRLTVT.

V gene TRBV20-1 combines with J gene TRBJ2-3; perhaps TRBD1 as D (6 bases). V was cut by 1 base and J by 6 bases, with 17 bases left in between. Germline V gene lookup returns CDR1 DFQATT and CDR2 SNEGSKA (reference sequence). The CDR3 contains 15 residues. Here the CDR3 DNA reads TGCAGTGCTAGAGGGCGGCAGGGGCTTTTGGATACGCAGTATTTT. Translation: CSARGRQGLLDTQYF.

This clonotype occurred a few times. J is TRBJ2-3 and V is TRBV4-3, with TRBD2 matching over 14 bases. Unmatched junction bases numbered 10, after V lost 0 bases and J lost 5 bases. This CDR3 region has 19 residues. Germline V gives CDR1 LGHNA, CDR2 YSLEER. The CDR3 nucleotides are TGCGCCAGCAGCCAAGACGCCGGGACTAGCGGGAGTCAGAAAGATACGCAGTATTTT. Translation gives CASSQDAGTSGSQKDTQYF.

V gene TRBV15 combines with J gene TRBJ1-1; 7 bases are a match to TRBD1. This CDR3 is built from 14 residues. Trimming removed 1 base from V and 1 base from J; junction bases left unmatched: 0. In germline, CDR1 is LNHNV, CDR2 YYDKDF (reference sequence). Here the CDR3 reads CATSRGTGNTEAFF. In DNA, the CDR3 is TGTGCCACCAGCAGAGGGACAGGGAACACTGAAGCTTTCTTT. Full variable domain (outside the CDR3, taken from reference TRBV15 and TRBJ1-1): DAMVIQNPRYQVTQFGKPVTLSCSQTLNHNVMYWYQQKSSQAPKLLFHYYDKDFNNEADTPDNFQSRRPNTSFCFLDIRSPGLGDTAMYLCATSRGTGNTEAFFGQGTRLTVV.

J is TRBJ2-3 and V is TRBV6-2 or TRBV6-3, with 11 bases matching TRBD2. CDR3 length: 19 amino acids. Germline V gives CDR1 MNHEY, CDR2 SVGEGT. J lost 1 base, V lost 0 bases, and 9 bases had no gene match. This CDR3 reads CASSYSRGLAGGRTDTQYF. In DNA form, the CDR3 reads TGTGCCAGCAGTTACTCGAGAGGGCTAGCGGGAGGCCGCACAGATACGCAGTATTTT.

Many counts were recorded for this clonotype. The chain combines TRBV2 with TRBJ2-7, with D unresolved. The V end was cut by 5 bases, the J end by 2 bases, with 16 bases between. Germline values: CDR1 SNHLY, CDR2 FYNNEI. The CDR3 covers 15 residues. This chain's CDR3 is CASSRDLAVTYEQYF. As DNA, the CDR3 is TGTGCCAGCAGTCGCGACTTGGCGGTGACCTACGAGCAGTACTTC. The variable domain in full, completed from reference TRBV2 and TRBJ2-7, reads EPEVTQTPSHQVTQMGQEVILRCVPISNHLYFYWYRQILGQKVEFLVSFYNNEISEKSEIFDDQFSVERPDGSNFTLKIRSTKLEDSAMYFCASSRDLAVTYEQYFGPGTRLTVT.

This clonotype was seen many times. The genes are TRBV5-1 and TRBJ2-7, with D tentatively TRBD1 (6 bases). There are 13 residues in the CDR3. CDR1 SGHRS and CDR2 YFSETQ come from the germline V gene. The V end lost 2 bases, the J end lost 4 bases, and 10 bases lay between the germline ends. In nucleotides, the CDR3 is TGCGCCAGCAGCTTTTTCCAGGGGTACGAGCAGTACTTC. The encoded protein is CASSFFQGYEQYF.

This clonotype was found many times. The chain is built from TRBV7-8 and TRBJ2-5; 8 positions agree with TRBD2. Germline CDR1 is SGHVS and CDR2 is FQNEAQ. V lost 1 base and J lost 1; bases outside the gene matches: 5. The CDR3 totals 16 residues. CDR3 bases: TGTGCCAGCAGCTTAGTAGGACTAGCACTCCAAGAGACCCAGTACTTC. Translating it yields CASSLVGLALQETQYF. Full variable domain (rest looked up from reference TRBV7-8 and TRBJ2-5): GAGVSQSPRYKVAKRGQDVALRCDPISGHVSLFWYQQALGQGPEFLTYFQNEAQLDKSGLPSDRFFAERPEGSVSTLKIQRTQQEDSAVYLCASSLVGLALQETQYFGPGTRLLVL.

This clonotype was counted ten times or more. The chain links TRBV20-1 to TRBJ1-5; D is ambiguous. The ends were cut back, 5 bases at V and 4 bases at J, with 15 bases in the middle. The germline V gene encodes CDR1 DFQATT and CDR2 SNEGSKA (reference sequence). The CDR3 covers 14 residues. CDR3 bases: TGCAGTGCTCTAGGCCCGTATGGGAATCAGCCCCAGCATTTT. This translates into CSALGPYGNQPQHF.

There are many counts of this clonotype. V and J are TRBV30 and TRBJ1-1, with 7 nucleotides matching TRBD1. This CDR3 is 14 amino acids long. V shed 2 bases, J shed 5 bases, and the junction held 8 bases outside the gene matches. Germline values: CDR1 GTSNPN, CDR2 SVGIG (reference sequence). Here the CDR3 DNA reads TGTGCCTGGAGTATCGGGACAGCCAGAACTGAAGCTTTCTTT. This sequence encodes CAWSIGTARTEAFF.

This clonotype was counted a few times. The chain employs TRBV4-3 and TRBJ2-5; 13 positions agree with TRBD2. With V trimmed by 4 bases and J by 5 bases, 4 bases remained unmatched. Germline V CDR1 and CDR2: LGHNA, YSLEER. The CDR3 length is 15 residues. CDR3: CASSRLAGGRETQYF. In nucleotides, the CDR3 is TGCGCCAGCAGCCGACTAGCGGGGGGCCGGGAGACCCAGTACTTC.

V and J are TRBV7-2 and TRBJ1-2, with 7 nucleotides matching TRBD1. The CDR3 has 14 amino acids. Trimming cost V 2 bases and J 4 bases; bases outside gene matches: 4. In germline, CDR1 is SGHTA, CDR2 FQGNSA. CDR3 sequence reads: CASSLRTGPYGYTF. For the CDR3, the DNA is TGTGCCAGCAGCTTAAGGACAGGACCCTATGGCTACACCTTC. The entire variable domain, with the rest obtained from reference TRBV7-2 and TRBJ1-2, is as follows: GAGVSQSPSNKVTEKGKDVELRCDPISGHTALYWYRQSLGQGLEFLIYFQGNSAPDKSGLPSDRFSAERTGGSVSTLTIQRTQQEDSAVYLCASSLRTGPYGYTFGSGTRLTVV.

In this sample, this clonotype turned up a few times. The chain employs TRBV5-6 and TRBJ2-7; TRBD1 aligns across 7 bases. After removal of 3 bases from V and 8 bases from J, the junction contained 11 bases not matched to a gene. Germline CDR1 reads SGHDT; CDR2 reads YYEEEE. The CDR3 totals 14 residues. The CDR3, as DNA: TGTGCCAGCAGCTCGGTGAGTCAGGGGGTCAAGCAGTACTTC. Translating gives CASSSVSQGVKQYF.

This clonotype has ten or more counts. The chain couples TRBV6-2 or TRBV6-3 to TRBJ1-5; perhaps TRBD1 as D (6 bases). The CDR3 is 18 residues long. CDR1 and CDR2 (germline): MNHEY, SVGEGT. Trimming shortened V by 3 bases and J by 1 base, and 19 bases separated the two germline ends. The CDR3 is CASSYIGGFVRSNQPQHF. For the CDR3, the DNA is TGTGCCAGCAGTTATATAGGGGGTTTCGTTAGGAGCAATCAGCCCCAGCATTTT.

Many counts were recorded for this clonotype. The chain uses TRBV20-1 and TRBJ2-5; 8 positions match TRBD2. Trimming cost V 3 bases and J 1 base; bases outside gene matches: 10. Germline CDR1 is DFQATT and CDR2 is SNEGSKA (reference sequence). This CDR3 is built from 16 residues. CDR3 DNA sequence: TGCAGTGCTAGTGGGTTTGTAGCGGGGATCCAAGAGACCCAGTACTTC. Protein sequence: CSASGFVAGIQETQYF.

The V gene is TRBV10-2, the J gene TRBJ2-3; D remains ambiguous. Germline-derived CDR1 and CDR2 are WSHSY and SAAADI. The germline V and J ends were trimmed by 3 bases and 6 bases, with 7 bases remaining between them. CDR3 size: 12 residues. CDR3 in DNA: TGCGCCAGCAGTGATATGTCGGATACGCAGTATTTT. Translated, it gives CASSDMSDTQYF.

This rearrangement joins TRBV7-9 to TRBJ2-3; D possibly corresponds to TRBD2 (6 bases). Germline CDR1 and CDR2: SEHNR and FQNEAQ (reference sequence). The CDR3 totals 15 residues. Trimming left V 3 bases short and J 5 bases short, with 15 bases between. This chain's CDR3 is CASSFAAGYLDTQYF. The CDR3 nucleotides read TGTGCCAGCAGCTTTGCCGCGGGGTATTTAGATACGCAGTATTTT.

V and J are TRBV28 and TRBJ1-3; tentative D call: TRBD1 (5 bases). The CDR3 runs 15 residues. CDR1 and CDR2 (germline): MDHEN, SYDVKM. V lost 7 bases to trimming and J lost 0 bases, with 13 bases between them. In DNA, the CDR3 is TGTGCCAGCACCATCAGGGTAGACTCTGGAAACACCATATATTTT. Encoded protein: CASTIRVDSGNTIYF.

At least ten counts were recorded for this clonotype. CDR3 region: CASRTRNTGELFF. CDR3 in DNA: TGTGCCAGCAGAACTAGAAACACCGGGGAGCTGTTTTTT. The chain uses TRBV12-3 or TRBV12-4 and TRBJ2-2; weak D call: TRBD2 (5 bases). This CDR3 comprises 13 residues. V lost 6 bases and J 2 bases, leaving 7 bases between the germline ends.

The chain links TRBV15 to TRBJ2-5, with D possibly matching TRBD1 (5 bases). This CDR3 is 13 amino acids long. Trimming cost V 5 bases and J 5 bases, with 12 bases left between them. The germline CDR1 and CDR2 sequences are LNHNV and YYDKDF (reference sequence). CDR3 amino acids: CATSAQAGETQYF. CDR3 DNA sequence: TGTGCCACCAGCGCCCAGGCAGGGGAGACCCAGTACTTC. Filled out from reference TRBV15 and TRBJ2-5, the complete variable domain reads DAMVIQNPRYQVTQFGKPVTLSCSQTLNHNVMYWYQQKSSQAPKLLFHYYDKDFNNEADTPDNFQSRRPNTSFCFLDIRSPGLGDTAMYLCATSAQAGETQYFGPGTRLLVL.

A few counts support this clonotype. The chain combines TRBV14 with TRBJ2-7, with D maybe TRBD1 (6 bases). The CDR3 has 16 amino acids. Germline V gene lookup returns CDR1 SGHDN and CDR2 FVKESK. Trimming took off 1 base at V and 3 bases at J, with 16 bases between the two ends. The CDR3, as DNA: TGTGCCAGCAGCCAAGCCACAGGGATCGGAGGCTACGAGCAGTACTTC. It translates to CASSQATGIGGYEQYF.

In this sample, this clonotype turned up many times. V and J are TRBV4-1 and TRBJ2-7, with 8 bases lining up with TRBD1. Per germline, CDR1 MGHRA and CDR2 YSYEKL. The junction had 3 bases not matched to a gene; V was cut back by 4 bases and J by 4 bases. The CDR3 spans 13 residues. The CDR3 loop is CASSPDRGYEQYF. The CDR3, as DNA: TGCGCCAGCAGCCCCGACAGGGGATACGAGCAGTACTTC.

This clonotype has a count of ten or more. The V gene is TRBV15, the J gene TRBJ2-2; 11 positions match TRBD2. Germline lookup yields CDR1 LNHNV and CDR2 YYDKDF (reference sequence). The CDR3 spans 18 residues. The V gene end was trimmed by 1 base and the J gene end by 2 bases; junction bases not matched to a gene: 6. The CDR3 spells CATSRGIAGGHNTGELFF. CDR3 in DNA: TGTGCCACCAGCAGAGGAATAGCGGGGGGGCATAACACCGGGGAGCTGTTTTTT.

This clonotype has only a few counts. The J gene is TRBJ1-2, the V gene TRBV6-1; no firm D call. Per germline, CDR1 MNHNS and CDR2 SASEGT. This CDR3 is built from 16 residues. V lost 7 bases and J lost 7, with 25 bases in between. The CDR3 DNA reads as TGTGCCAGCAATGACGGGTCCTACGGAGCTCCTGGTGGCTACACCTTC. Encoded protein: CASNDGSYGAPGGYTF.